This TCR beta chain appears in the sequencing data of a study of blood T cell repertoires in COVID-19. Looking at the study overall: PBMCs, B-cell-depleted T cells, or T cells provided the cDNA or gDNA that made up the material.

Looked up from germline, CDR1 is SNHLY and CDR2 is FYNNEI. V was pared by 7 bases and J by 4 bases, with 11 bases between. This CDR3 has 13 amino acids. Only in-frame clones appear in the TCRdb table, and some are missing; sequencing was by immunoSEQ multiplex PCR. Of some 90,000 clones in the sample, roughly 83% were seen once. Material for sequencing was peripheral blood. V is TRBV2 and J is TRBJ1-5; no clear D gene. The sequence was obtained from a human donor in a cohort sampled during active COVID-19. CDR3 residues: CASTVGRNQPQHF. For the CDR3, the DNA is TGTGCCAGCACCGTCGGGAGGAATCAGCCCCAGCATTTT.